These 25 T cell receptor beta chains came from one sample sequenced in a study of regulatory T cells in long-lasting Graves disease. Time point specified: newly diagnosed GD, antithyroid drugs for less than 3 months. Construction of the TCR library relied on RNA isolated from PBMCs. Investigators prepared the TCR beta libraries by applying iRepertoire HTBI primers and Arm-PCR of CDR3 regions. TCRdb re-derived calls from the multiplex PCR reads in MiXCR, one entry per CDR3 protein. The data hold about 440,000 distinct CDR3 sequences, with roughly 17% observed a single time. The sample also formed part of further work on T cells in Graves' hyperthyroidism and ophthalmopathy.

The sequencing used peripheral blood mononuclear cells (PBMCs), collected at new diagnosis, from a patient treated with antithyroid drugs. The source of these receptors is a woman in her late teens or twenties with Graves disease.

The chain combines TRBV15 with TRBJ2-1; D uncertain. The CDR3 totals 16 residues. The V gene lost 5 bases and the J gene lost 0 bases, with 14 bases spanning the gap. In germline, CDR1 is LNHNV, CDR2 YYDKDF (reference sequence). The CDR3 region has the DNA TGTGCCACCAGCGGGCCCGATTCGGCCTCCTACAATGAGCAGTTCTTC. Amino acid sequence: CATSGPDSASYNEQFF.

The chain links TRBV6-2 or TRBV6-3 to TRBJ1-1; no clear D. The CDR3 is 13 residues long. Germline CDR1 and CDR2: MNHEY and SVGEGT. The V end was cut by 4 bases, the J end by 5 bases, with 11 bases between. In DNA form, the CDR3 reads TGTGCCAGCAGTTTCCTCAGGCCGACTGAAGCTTTCTTT. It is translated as CASSFLRPTEAFF.

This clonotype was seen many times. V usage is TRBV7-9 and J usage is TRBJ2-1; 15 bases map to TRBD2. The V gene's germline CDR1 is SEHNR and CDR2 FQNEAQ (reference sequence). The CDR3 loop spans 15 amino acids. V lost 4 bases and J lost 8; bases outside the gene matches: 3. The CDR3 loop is CASSWTSGRVDEQFF. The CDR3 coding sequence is TGTGCCAGCAGCTGGACTAGCGGGAGGGTGGATGAGCAGTTCTTC.

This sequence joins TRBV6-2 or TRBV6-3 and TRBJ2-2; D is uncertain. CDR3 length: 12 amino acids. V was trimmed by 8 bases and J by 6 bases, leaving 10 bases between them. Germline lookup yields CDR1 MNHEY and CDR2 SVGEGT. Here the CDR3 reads CASQLGSGELFF. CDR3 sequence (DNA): TGTGCCAGCCAACTTGGGTCCGGGGAGCTGTTTTTT.

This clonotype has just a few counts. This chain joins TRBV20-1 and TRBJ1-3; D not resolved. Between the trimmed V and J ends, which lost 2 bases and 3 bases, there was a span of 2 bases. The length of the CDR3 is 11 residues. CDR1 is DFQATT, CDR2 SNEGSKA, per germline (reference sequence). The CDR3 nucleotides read TGCAGTGCTAGATTTGGAAACACCATATATTTT. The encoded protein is CSARFGNTIYF.

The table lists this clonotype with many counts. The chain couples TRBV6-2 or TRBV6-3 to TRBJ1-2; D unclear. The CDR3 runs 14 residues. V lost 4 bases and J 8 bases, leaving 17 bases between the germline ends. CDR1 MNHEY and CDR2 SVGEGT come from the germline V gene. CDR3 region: CASSFRGRASGYTF. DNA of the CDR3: TGTGCCAGCAGTTTTCGAGGGAGGGCTTCGGGCTACACCTTC.

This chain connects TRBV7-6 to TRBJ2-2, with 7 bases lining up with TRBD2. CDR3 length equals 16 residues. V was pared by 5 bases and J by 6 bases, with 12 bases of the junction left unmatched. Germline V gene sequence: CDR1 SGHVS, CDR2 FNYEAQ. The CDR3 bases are TGTGCCAGCAGCCCCGCTGGCGGGAGAGGGGCCGGGGAGCTGTTTTTT. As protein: CASSPAGGRGAGELFF.

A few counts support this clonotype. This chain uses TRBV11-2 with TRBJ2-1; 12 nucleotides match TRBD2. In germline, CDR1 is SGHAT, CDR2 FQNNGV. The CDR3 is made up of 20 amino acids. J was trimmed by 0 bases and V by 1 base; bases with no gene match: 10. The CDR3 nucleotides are TGTGCCAGCAGCTTAGGGGTGGGACAGACTAGCGGGAGCTCCTACAATGAGCAGTTCTTC. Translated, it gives CASSLGVGQTSGSSYNEQFF.

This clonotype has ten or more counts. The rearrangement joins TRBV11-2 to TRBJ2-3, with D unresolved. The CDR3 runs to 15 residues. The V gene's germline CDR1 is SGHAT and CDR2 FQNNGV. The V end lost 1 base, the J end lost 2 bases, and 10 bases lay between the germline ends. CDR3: CASSLARLVTDTQYF. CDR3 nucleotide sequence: TGTGCCAGCAGCTTAGCTCGGCTAGTCACAGATACGCAGTATTTT.

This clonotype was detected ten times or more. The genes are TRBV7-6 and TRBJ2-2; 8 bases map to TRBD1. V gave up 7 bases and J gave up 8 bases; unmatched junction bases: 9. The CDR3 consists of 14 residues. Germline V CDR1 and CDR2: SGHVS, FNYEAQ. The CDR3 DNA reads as TGTGCCAGCACCCCCGGACAGGGCATTGGGGAGCTGTTTTTT. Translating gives CASTPGQGIGELFF.

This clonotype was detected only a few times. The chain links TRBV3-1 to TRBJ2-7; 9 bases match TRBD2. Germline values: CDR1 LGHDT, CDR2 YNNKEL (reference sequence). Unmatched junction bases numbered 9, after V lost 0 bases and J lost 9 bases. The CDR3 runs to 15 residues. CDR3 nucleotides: TGTGCCAGCAGCCAAGAGGCTAGCGGGGTTTCGGGGCAGTACTTC. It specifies CASSQEASGVSGQYF.

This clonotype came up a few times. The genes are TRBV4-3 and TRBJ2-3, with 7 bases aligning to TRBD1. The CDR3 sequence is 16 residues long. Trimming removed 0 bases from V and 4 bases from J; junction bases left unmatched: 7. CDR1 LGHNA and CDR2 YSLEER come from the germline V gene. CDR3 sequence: CASSQDLRQGPDTQYF. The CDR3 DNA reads TGCGCCAGCAGCCAAGATCTCCGACAGGGCCCAGATACGCAGTATTTT.

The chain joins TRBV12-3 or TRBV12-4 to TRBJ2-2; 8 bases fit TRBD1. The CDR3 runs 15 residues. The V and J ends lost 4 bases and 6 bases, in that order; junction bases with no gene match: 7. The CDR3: CASSSRQGAAGELFF. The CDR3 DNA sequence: TGTGCCAGCAGTTCTCGGCAGGGGGCGGCCGGGGAGCTGTTTTTT.

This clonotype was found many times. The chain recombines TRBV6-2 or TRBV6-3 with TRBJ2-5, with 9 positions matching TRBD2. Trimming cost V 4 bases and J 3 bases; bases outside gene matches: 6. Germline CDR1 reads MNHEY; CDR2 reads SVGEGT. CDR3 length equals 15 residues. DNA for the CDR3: TGTGCCAGCAGTTTTCTAGGCGGGAGGGAAGAGACCCAGTACTTC. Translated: CASSFLGGREETQYF.

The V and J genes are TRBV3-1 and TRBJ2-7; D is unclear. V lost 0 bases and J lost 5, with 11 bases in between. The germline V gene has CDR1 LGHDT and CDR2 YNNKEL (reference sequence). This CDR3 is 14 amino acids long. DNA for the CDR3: TGTGCCAGCAGCCAAGATCCCCAGTCAGACGAGCAGTACTTC. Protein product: CASSQDPQSDEQYF.

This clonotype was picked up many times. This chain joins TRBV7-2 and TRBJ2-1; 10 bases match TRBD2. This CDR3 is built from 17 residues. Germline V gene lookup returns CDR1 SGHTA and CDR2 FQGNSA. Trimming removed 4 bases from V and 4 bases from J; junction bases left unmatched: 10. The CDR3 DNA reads TGTGCCAGCAGCTCCCTAGCGGGAGTGCGGTCATACAATGAGCAGTTCTTC. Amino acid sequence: CASSSLAGVRSYNEQFF.

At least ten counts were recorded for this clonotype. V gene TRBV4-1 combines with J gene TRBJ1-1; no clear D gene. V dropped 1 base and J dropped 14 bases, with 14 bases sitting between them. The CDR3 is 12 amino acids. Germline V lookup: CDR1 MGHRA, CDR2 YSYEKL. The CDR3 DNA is TGCGCCAGCAGCCAAGCCCCAAGGGAAAGGTTCTTT. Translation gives CASSQAPRERFF.

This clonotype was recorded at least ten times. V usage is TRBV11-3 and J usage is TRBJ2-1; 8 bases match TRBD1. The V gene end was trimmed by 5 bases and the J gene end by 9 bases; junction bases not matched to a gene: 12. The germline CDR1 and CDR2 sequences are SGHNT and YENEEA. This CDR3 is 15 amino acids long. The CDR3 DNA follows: TGTGCCAGCAGCATCCGGGACAGGCCCTTAGGTGAGCAGTTCTTC. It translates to CASSIRDRPLGEQFF.

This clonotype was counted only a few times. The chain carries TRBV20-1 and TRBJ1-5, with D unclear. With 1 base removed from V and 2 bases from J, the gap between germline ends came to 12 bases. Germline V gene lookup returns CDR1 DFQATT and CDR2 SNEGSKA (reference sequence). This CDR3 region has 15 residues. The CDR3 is CSARVLEVGNQPQHF. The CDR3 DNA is TGCAGTGCTAGAGTTCTGGAGGTGGGCAATCAGCCCCAGCATTTT.

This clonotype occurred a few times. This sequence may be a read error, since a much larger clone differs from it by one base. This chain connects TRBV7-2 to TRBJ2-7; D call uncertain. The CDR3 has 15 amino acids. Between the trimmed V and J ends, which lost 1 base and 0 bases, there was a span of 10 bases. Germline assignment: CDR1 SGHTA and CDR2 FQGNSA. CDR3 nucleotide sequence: TGTGCCAGCAGCTTAGAGAGCAGTCCCTCCTACGAGCAGTACTTC. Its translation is CASSLESSPSYEQYF.

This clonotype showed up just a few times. The CDR3 sequence: CASSSSGMREQFF. The CDR3 nucleotides read TGTGCCAGTAGCTCTAGCGGGATGAGGGAGCAGTTCTTC. V gene TRBV19 combines with J gene TRBJ2-1, with 9 bases identical to TRBD2. The CDR3 length is 13 residues. Per the germline V gene, CDR1 is LNHDA and CDR2 is SQIVND (reference sequence). Trimming removed 6 bases from V and 10 bases from J; junction bases left unmatched: 7.

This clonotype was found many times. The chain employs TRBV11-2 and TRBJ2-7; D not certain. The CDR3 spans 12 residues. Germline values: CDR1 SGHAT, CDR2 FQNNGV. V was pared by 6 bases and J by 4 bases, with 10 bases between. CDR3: CASRGGVYEQYF. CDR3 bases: TGTGCCAGCAGAGGCGGTGTGTACGAGCAGTACTTC.

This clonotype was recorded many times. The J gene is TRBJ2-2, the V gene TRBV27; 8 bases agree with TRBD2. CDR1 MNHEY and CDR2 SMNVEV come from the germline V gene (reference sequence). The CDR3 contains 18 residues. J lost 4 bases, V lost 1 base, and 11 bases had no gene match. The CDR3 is CASSLFPGGPSGTGELFF. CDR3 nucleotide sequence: TGTGCCAGCAGTTTATTTCCGGGAGGGCCCTCGGGCACCGGGGAGCTGTTTTTT.

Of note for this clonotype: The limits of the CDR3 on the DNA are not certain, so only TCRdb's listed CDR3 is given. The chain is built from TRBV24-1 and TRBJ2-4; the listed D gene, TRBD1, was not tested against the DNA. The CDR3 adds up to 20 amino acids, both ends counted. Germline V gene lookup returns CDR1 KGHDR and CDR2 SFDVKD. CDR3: CATSDFGGEQYFGPGNIQYF.

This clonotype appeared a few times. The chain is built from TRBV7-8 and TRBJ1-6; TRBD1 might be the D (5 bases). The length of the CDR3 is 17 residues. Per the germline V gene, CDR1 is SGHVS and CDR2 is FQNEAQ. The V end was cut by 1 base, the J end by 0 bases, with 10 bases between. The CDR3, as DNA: TGTGCCAGCAGCTTAGGACAGCTAAGCTCCTATAATTCACCCCTCCACTTT. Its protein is CASSLGQLSSYNSPLHF. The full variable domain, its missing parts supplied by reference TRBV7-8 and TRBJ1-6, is GAGVSQSPRYKVAKRGQDVALRCDPISGHVSLFWYQQALGQGPEFLTYFQNEAQLDKSGLPSDRFFAERPEGSVSTLKIQRTQQEDSAVYLCASSLGQLSSYNSPLHFGNGTRLTVT.